The 22 T cell receptor beta chains in this list originate from one sample, sequenced in a study of blood T cell repertoires in COVID-19. Method: immunoSEQ multiplex PCR; TCRdb's copy keeps in-frame clones and lacks some. The sample lists roughly 220,000 clones, approximately 82% occurring once. Sample: peripheral blood. The receptors originated from a woman in her thirties or forties who had recovered from COVID-19.

The chain is built from TRBV30 and TRBJ1-4, with 7 bases fitting TRBD1. The germline V gene encodes CDR1 GTSNPN and CDR2 SVGIG (reference sequence). V was clipped by 2 bases and J by 4 bases; unmatched bases: 4. The CDR3 is 14 residues long. The CDR3 spells CAWSKQGFNEKLFF. The CDR3 bases are TGTGCCTGGAGTAAACAGGGGTTTAATGAAAAACTGTTTTTT.

The V and J genes are TRBV7-2 and TRBJ2-7; maybe TRBD2 (5 bases). The V end lost 0 bases, the J end lost 3 bases, and 9 bases lay between the germline ends. The germline gives CDR1 SGHTA, CDR2 FQGNSA. The CDR3 length is 14 residues. The CDR3 loop reads CASSLAAGNYEQYF. The CDR3 DNA reads TGTGCCAGCAGCTTAGCGGCCGGGAACTACGAGCAGTACTTC.

The chain links TRBV12-3 or TRBV12-4 to TRBJ1-1, with unresolved D. V was pared by 3 bases and J by 3 bases, with 8 bases between. CDR3 size: 13 residues. The CDR3 bases are TGTGCCAGCAGTTTGCGGATGGACACTGAAGCTTTCTTT. This translates into CASSLRMDTEAFF.

CDR3 in amino acids: CASSQGTGTGSGYTF. In DNA, the CDR3 is TGTGCCAGCAGCCAAGGAACCGGGACAGGCAGTGGCTACACCTTC. The chain joins TRBV3-1 (or the pseudogene TRBV3-2) to TRBJ1-2, with 8 positions matching TRBD1. CDR3 size: 15 residues. In germline, CDR1 is LGHDT, CDR2 YNNKEL (reference sequence). V was pared by 1 base and J by 7 bases, with 8 bases of the junction left unmatched.

This clone turned up a few times. The chain carries TRBV7-2 and TRBJ1-5, with D perhaps matching TRBD1 (6 bases). From germline, CDR1 is SGHTA and CDR2 FQGNSA. The V gene lost 5 bases and the J gene lost 3 bases, with 14 bases spanning the gap. CDR3 length: 15 amino acids. For the CDR3, the DNA is TGTGCCAGCAGCCAAGGACAGATCTACAATCAGCCCCAGCATTTT. Amino acids: CASSQGQIYNQPQHF.

The J gene is TRBJ2-3, the V gene TRBV25-1; no firm D call. The CDR3 contains 13 residues. The V gene's germline CDR1 is MGHDK and CDR2 SYGVNS. Trimming removed 5 bases at V and 2 bases at J, with 8 bases between. As DNA, the CDR3 is TGTGCCAGCAGTTTCAGGATCACAGATACGCAGTATTTT. Translating gives CASSFRITDTQYF.

V usage is TRBV27 and J usage is TRBJ1-2; TRBD1 is a possible D gene (5 bases). Germline lookup yields CDR1 MNHEY and CDR2 SMNVEV (reference sequence). V lost 7 bases to trimming and J lost 7 bases, with 19 bases between them. The CDR3 covers 14 residues. DNA for the CDR3: TGTGCCAGCACTCTTGCCGGGGGTGTGGGTGGCTACACCTTC. It encodes CASTLAGGVGGYTF.

In its sample, this clone was seen a few times. The V gene is TRBV7-3, the J gene TRBJ2-3; D gene ambiguous. V lost 4 bases and J lost 3, with 8 bases in between. CDR3 length equals 13 residues. Germline CDR1 is SGHTA and CDR2 is FQGTGA. This CDR3 is CASSSIATDTQYF. The CDR3 DNA reads TGTGCCAGCAGCTCCATAGCAACAGATACGCAGTATTTT. The entire variable domain, with the rest obtained from reference TRBV7-3 and TRBJ2-3, is as follows: GAGVSQTPSNKVTEKGKYVELRCDPISGHTALYWYRQSLGQGPEFLIYFQGTGAADDSGLPNDRFFAVRPEGSVSTLKIQRTERGDSAVYLCASSSIATDTQYFGPGTRLTVL.

The chain couples TRBV27 to TRBJ2-7; 12 positions match TRBD2. Germline V gives CDR1 MNHEY, CDR2 SMNVEV (reference sequence). The trim removed 7 bases at V and 3 bases at J, leaving 7 bases unmatched. The CDR3 runs to 15 residues. Here the CDR3 DNA reads TGTGCCAGCATCCAGACTAGCGGGGGAGGCTACGAGCAGTACTTC. Protein sequence: CASIQTSGGGYEQYF.

V usage is TRBV18 and J usage is TRBJ2-5; TRBD1 matches 7 bases. This CDR3 spans 14 amino acids. J was trimmed by 4 bases and V by 4 bases; bases with no gene match: 6. Germline CDR1 KGHSH, CDR2 LQKENI. CDR3: CASSQGTVGETQYF. Here the CDR3 DNA reads TGTGCCAGCTCACAAGGGACAGTAGGAGAGACCCAGTACTTC.

V is TRBV5-1 and J is TRBJ2-3, with a weak D call TRBD2 (6 bases). V was cut by 4 bases and J by 0 bases, with 12 bases left in between. Germline CDR1 is SGHRS and CDR2 is YFSETQ. The CDR3 length is 15 residues. CDR3 region: CASSPGLVSTDTQYF. The DNA for the CDR3 is TGCGCCAGCAGCCCGGGACTGGTAAGCACAGATACGCAGTATTTT.

J is TRBJ1-2 and V is TRBV14; 8 nucleotides agree with TRBD1. V lost 0 bases and J lost 1; bases outside the gene matches: 7. The CDR3 extends over 17 amino acids. Germline V gene sequence: CDR1 SGHDN, CDR2 FVKESK. Here the CDR3 DNA reads TGTGCCAGCAGCCAAGATAAAGGGGACAGGTTTAACTATGGCTACACCTTC. Translating gives CASSQDKGDRFNYGYTF. Drawing the rest from reference TRBV14 and TRBJ1-2, the complete variable domain is EAGVTQFPSHSVIEKGQTVTLRCDPISGHDNLYWYRRVMGKEIKFLLHFVKESKQDESGMPNNRFLAERTGGTYSTLKVQPAELEDSGVYFCASSQDKGDRFNYGYTFGSGTRLTVV.

The chain has TRBV7-9 and TRBJ2-3; unclear D gene. The CDR3 is made up of 16 amino acids. The V and J ends lost 4 bases and 1 base respectively, with 15 bases between them. From germline, CDR1 is SEHNR and CDR2 FQNEAQ (reference sequence). The CDR3 reads CASSSPTFWGTDTQYF. CDR3 in DNA: TGTGCCAGCAGCTCTCCGACTTTCTGGGGCACAGATACGCAGTATTTT. Variable domain in full (rest from reference TRBV7-9 and TRBJ2-3): DTGVSQNPRHKITKRGQNVTFRCDPISEHNRLYWYRQTLGQGPEFLTYFQNEAQLEKSRLLSDRFSAERPKGSFSTLEIQRTEQGDSAMYLCASSSPTFWGTDTQYFGPGTRLTVL.

CDR3 in amino acids: CASTYGTGQGEKLFF. The DNA of the CDR3 is TGTGCCAGTACTTATGGGACTGGGCAGGGTGAAAAACTGTTTTTT. This chain joins TRBV2 and TRBJ1-4; maybe TRBD1 (5 bases). CDR1 and CDR2 (germline): SNHLY, FYNNEI. The CDR3 is 15 amino acids. V was pared by 9 bases and J by 7 bases, with 21 bases between. Variable domain in full (rest from reference TRBV2 and TRBJ1-4): EPEVTQTPSHQVTQMGQEVILRCVPISNHLYFYWYRQILGQKVEFLVSFYNNEISEKSEIFDDQFSVERPDGSNFTLKIRSTKLEDSAMYFCASTYGTGQGEKLFFGSGTQLSVL.

This clone was counted a single time. The gene calls are TRBV4-3 and TRBJ1-2; D call uncertain. The germline V gene has CDR1 LGHNA and CDR2 YSLEER. V shed 0 bases and J shed 7 bases, with 12 bases lying between them. The length of the CDR3 is 14 residues. The chain's CDR3 is CASSQDVASSGYTF. The CDR3 bases are TGCGCCAGCAGCCAAGATGTGGCGTCTAGTGGCTACACCTTC.

With regard to this clone: The same CDR3 also results from other DNA sequences found in this sample. The chain carries TRBV28 and TRBJ1-1; tentative D call: TRBD1 (6 bases). Per germline, CDR1 MDHEN and CDR2 SYDVKM. V was shortened by 4 bases and J by 0 bases, with 6 bases between the two germline ends. This CDR3 region has 13 residues. CDR3 loop: CASSYRVNTEAFF. CDR3 DNA sequence: TGTGCCAGCAGTTACAGGGTGAACACTGAAGCTTTCTTT.

As to this clone: At one of its ends the junction is not consistent with the germline gene, which may arise from a read error. CDR3 bases: TGTGCCAGTAGCATAGCTTGGGGACTAGCGGGCATTACGAACACCGGGGAGCTGTTTTTT. Its translation is CASSIAWGLAGITNTGELFF. The chain carries TRBV19 and TRBJ2-2; the match to TRBD2 covers 12 bases. Germline CDR1 reads LNHDA; CDR2 reads SQIVND (reference sequence). The CDR3 is 20 amino acids.

This clone was picked up one time. The chain couples TRBV2 to TRBJ2-7; 8 bases fit TRBD2. CDR1 is SNHLY and CDR2 is FYNNEI in the germline V gene. CDR3 length: 15 amino acids. V lost 3 bases, J lost 0 bases, and 4 bases stayed unmatched. CDR3 DNA: TGTGCCAGCAGTGACGGGGGGGCCGTCTCCTACGAGCAGTACTTC. Its protein is CASSDGGAVSYEQYF.

The J gene is TRBJ1-2, the V gene TRBV6-5; 8 nucleotides agree with TRBD1. There are 16 residues in the CDR3. The germline V gene encodes CDR1 MNHEY and CDR2 SVGAGI. Trimming cost V 4 bases and J 7 bases; bases outside gene matches: 14. The CDR3 DNA is TGTGCCAGCAGTTTCTACGACCCTGGACAGGGCGGTGGCTACACCTTC. It translates to CASSFYDPGQGGGYTF.

The chain carries TRBV3-1 (or the pseudogene TRBV3-2) and TRBJ2-7; possible D gene TRBD1, 6 bases. CDR1 is LGHDT, CDR2 YNNKEL, per germline (reference sequence). The CDR3 runs to 15 residues. V was cut by 4 bases and J by 2 bases, with 15 bases left in between. The CDR3 spells CASSRNLDRAYEQYF. CDR3 sequence (DNA): TGTGCCAGCAGCCGTAACTTGGACAGAGCCTACGAGCAGTACTTC.

This clone was detected a few times. This sequence joins TRBV28 and TRBJ1-1, with a possible D match to TRBD1 (5 bases). The germline V gene has CDR1 MDHEN and CDR2 SYDVKM. The length of the CDR3 is 12 residues. V lost 5 bases and J lost 7, with 11 bases in between. CDR3 in DNA: TGTGCCAGCAGTCTGGGGGGGGGTGAAGCTTTCTTT. It yields the protein CASSLGGGEAFF.

The CDR3 sequence is CASSQERNTEAFF. CDR3 DNA: TGCGCCAGCAGCCAAGAGAGGAACACTGAAGCTTTCTTT. V gene TRBV4-3 combines with J gene TRBJ1-1; D remains ambiguous. V was cut by 0 bases and J by 1 base, with 3 bases left in between. The germline gives CDR1 LGHNA, CDR2 YSLEER. The CDR3 extends over 13 amino acids.